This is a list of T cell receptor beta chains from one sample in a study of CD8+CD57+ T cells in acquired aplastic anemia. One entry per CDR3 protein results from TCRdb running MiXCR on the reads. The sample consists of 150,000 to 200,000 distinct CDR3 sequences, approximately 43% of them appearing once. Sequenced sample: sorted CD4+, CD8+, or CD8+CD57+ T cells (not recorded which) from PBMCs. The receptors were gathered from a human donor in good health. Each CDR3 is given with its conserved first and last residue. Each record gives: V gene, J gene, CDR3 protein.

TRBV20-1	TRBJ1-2	CSARDWWQGHGYTF
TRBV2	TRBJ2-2	CASSADRANGELFF
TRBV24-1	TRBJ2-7	CATSELAGGDGEQYF
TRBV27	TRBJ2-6	CASSLWGWRRSGANVLTF
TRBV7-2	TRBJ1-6	CASSSGTRANYTPLHF
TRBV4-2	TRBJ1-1	CASSQANTEAFF
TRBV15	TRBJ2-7	CATSRDSPPTGLLEQYF
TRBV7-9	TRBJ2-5	CASSLVVAGSQETQYF
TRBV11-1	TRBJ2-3	CTSSSGHSIITDTQYF
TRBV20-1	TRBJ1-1	CSATSGGAGEAFF
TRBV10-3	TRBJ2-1	CAIIADPSSYNEQFF
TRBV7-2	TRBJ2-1	CATPPAAASPYNEQFF
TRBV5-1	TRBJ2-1	CASSLTGTSGRSSYNEQFF
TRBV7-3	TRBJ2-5	CASSLAAGVGLETQYF
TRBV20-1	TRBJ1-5	CSARQADQPQHF
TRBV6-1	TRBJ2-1	CASSPDSGNEQFF
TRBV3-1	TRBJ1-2	CASSHRGLDYGYTF
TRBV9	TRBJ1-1	CASSPVGTEAFF
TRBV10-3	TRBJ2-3	CATTGGRQGEDTQYF
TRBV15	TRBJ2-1	CATSRGGRSYNEQFF
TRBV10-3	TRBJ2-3	CAISVVAGGITDTQYF
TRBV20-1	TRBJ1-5	CSVRSGSGSNQPQHF
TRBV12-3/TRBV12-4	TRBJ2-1	CASSLGATGVIYNEQFF
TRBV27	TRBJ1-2	CASSLSRGPYGYTF
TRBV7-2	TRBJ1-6	CASSLVGSNSPLHF
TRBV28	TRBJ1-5	CASSRTGLMRQPQHF
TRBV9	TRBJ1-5	CASSVGDSQPQHF
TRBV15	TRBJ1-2	CATSRVGTGEADGYTF
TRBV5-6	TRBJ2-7	CASSLVSYEQYF
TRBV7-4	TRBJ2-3	CASSLFLLALCTDTQYF
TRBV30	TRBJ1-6	CAFLKTGNSSPLHF
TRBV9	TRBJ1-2	CASSAAGGDGYTF
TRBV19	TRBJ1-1	CASSSTLNTEAFF
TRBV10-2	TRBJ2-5	CASSGGVAAEETQYF
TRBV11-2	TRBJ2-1	CASSSYPGLSGDNEQFF
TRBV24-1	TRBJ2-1	CATSVAGGPWNEQFF
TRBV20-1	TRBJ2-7	CSVPRQGVSYEQYF
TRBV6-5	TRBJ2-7	CASSYDRVYEQYF
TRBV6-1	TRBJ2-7	CASSDPTLRTNEQYF
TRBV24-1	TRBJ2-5	CATSDSRQGGQETQYF
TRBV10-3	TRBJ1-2	CAISESAGNYGYTF
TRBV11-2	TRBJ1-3	CASRSLRGRAGNTIYF
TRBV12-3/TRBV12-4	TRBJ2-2	CASSFWAGNTGELFF
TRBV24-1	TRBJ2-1	CATSDFTEGPKSYNEQFF
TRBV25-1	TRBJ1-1	CASTRGHTEAFF
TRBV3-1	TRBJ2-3	CASSHPRGGTQYF
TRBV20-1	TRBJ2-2	CSARPSGSMIGELFF
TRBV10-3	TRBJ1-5	CAISETGQGSNQPQHF
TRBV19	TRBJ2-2	CASSNRGTGELFF
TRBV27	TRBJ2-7	CASSLQPGPYEQYF
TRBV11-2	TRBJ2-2	CASGLSRGDDRDTGELFF
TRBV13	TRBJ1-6	CASSPRGQPRPYNSPLHF
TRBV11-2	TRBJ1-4	CASSSVLRTGDEKLFF
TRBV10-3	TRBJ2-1	CAISVSSGGNEQFF
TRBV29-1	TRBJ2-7	CSGQGADEQYF
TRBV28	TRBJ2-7	CASSNPGPPSLYEQYF
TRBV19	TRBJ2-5	CASSIDLAGVEETQYF
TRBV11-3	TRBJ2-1	CASSLGYNEQFF
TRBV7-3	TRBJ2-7	CASSLSGTGALDEQYF
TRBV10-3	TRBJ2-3	CAIKGGGWTDTQYF